Following are 21 T cell receptor beta chains from one sample sequenced in a study of response to subunit inactivated influenza vaccine. TCRdb re-called the RT-PCR reads through MiXCR, storing one row per CDR3 protein. The table records some 850,000 distinct CDR3 sequences, approximately 18% of them present only once. Material: PBMCs from blood, obtained roughly 5 days after vaccination. All receptors derive from a man aged 45 to 65 who received an inactivated influenza vaccine.

Only one count was recorded for this clonotype. The chain employs TRBV6-1 and TRBJ2-7; D possibly corresponds to TRBD1 (5 bases). Trimming removed 6 bases at V and 1 base at J, with 13 bases between. This CDR3 is 14 amino acids long. In germline, CDR1 is MNHNS, CDR2 SASEGT. The CDR3 coding sequence is TGTGCCAGCAGCCCAGGGTTTGGGTCCTACGAGCAGTACTTC. Amino acids: CASSPGFGSYEQYF.

The V gene is TRBV6-5, the J gene TRBJ2-2, with 9 bases matching TRBD2. V dropped 2 bases and J dropped 6; count of bases not matched to a gene: 10. The CDR3 is 17 amino acids. The germline V gene encodes CDR1 MNHEY and CDR2 SVGAGI. CDR3 nucleotide sequence: TGTGCCAGCAGTTACCCTTTTGGTAGCGGGAGATCCGGGGAGCTGTTTTTT. Residues: CASSYPFGSGRSGELFF.

This clonotype has a handful of counts. The V gene is TRBV4-1, the J gene TRBJ2-5; possible D gene TRBD2, 6 bases. The CDR3 length is 14 residues. Trimming removed 4 bases from V and 7 bases from J, with 16 bases in between. Per the germline V gene, CDR1 is MGHRA and CDR2 is YSYEKL. The CDR3 spells CASSPHSSDGTQYF. The CDR3 nucleotides are TGCGCCAGCAGCCCCCATTCTAGCGATGGGACCCAGTACTTC.

This clonotype was observed a few times. The chain combines TRBV9 with TRBJ1-1; the D gene is possibly TRBD1 (5 bases). The CDR3 runs 15 residues. The V end was cut by 3 bases, the J end by 1 base, with 13 bases between. Germline CDR1 SGDLS, CDR2 YYNGEE. CDR3 in amino acids: CASSAIGHANTEAFF. The CDR3 DNA reads as TGTGCCAGCAGCGCCATCGGACACGCGAACACTGAAGCTTTCTTT.

The rearrangement uses TRBV12-3 or TRBV12-4 and TRBJ2-1; no clear D gene. The CDR3 sequence is 13 residues long. The V end lost 3 bases, the J end lost 9 bases, and 12 bases lay between the germline ends. The CDR3 here is CASSFLGSGEQFF. The DNA for the CDR3 is TGTGCCAGCAGTTTCCTCGGGTCGGGTGAGCAGTTCTTC.

This chain links TRBV20-1 with TRBJ2-3; a possible D gene is TRBD1 (5 bases). V was cut by 6 bases and J by 0 bases, with 16 bases left in between. This CDR3 spans 15 amino acids. In germline, CDR1 is DFQATT, CDR2 SNEGSKA (reference sequence). For the CDR3, the DNA is TGCAGTGCAGTCACAGGCACATCTAGCACAGATACGCAGTATTTT. This encodes CSAVTGTSSTDTQYF.

The rearrangement links TRBV10-1 to TRBJ2-2; 7 bases map to TRBD1. The germline gives CDR1 WNHNN, CDR2 SYGVQD (reference sequence). V trimming: 9 bases; J trimming: 4 bases; junction bases outside the gene matches: 8. The CDR3 spans 14 residues. CDR3 in amino acids: CARTPGTATGELFF. The CDR3 DNA sequence: TGCGCCAGAACCCCCGGGACAGCCACCGGGGAGCTGTTTTTT.

This clonotype was seen more than once but under ten times. The chain uses TRBV12-3 or TRBV12-4 and TRBJ2-3, with TRBD2 matching 9 bases. V dropped 6 bases and J dropped 1; count of bases not matched to a gene: 11. CDR3 length: 17 residues. The CDR3: CASSPGVAGVGTDTQYF. The CDR3 bases are TGTGCCAGCAGCCCCGGGGTAGCGGGAGTCGGCACAGATACGCAGTATTTT.

The chain couples TRBV7-2 to TRBJ1-5, with 7 bases lining up with TRBD1. Germline CDR1 SGHTA, CDR2 FQGNSA. V lost 8 bases and J lost 1; bases outside the gene matches: 8. This CDR3 is built from 15 residues. CDR3 loop: CASARGGMSNQPQHF. CDR3 bases: TGTGCCAGCGCCAGGGGGGGCATGAGCAATCAGCCCCAGCATTTT.

J is TRBJ2-1 and V is TRBV5-1; D is undetermined. The V gene's germline CDR1 is SGHRS and CDR2 YFSETQ. Between the trimmed V and J ends, which lost 0 bases and 8 bases, there was a span of 12 bases. There are 14 residues in the CDR3. The CDR3 DNA follows: TGCGCCAGCAGCTTGGAACTCTCGGGCTATGAGCAGTTCTTC. This gives the protein CASSLELSGYEQFF.

This clonotype was counted many times. The chain links TRBV4-1 to TRBJ2-1, with D possibly TRBD1 on 5 matching bases. Trimming removed 6 bases at V and 0 bases at J, with 12 bases between. The CDR3 spans 15 residues. Per the germline V gene, CDR1 is MGHRA and CDR2 is YSYEKL. CDR3 sequence (DNA): TGCGCCAGCAGTATGGGGCAGAGCTCCTACAATGAGCAGTTCTTC. Its translation is CASSMGQSSYNEQFF.

The chain joins TRBV27 to TRBJ2-7; 10 nucleotides align to TRBD2. V lost 0 bases to trimming and J lost 5 bases; unmatched junction nucleotides: 7. The CDR3 covers 16 residues. CDR1 and CDR2 (germline): MNHEY, SMNVEV (reference sequence). In DNA, the CDR3 is TGTGCCAGCAGTTTATCGCGGCTAGCGGGAGTAGACGAGCAGTACTTC. Protein product: CASSLSRLAGVDEQYF.

The CDR3 bases are TGTGCCAGCAGCACCTGGACGAATCAGCCCCAGCATTTT. Translation gives CASSTWTNQPQHF. The chain recombines TRBV7-2 with TRBJ1-5, with unresolved D. V shed 5 bases and J shed 4 bases, with 9 bases lying between them. The CDR3 length is 13 residues. From germline, CDR1 is SGHTA and CDR2 FQGNSA.

The rearrangement uses TRBV18 and TRBJ1-1, with D possibly matching TRBD1 (5 bases). Germline CDR1 is KGHSH and CDR2 is LQKENI. The CDR3 runs to 15 residues. V gave up 2 bases and J gave up 10 bases, with 20 bases separating them. CDR3 nucleotide sequence: TGTGCCAGCTCACCAGAATTGGGAGACAGAAGAGGAGCTTTCTTT. Translated: CASSPELGDRRGAFF.

This clonotype was seen more than once but under ten times. V and J are TRBV7-2 and TRBJ2-3; D is possibly TRBD1 or TRBD2 (5 bases each). The length of the CDR3 is 15 residues. V lost 5 bases to trimming and J lost 5 bases, with 17 bases between them. Germline V gene data show CDR1 as SGHTA and CDR2 as FQGNSA. CDR3 sequence reads: CASSLDFTGGDTQYF. The CDR3 DNA reads as TGTGCCAGCAGCCTCGACTTCACTGGGGGAGATACGCAGTATTTT.

The chain couples TRBV5-1 to TRBJ2-1; D might be TRBD2 (6 bases). CDR3 size: 15 residues. The germline V and J ends were trimmed by 0 bases and 2 bases, with 9 bases remaining between them. Looked up from germline, CDR1 is SGHRS and CDR2 is YFSETQ. CDR3 sequence (DNA): TGCGCCAGCAGCTTGGGTATAGCGGCCTACAATGAGCAGTTCTTC. This codes for CASSLGIAAYNEQFF.

Notes on this clonotype: Likely a read error: the CDR3 ends without its conserved phenylalanine or tryptophan. The V gene is TRBV6-6, the J gene TRBJ1-1; D is undetermined. Trimming pared 0 bases from V and 7 bases from J, leaving 6 bases between. CDR1 and CDR2 (germline): MNHNY, SVGAGI (reference sequence). The CDR3 spans 12 residues. Here the CDR3 DNA reads TGTGCCAGCAGTTACTCGATTGATGAAGCTTTCATT. Encoded protein: CASSYSIDEAFI.

This clonotype was detected a few times. V gene TRBV20-1 combines with J gene TRBJ1-5; 8 bases are a match to TRBD1. Unmatched junction bases numbered 14, after V lost 6 bases and J lost 4 bases. The CDR3 is 16 residues long. CDR1 is DFQATT and CDR2 is SNEGSKA in the germline V gene (reference sequence). The DNA of the CDR3 is TGCAGTGCCATAGAGAGCATTGGACAGGGTAATCAGCCCCAGCATTTT. It yields the protein CSAIESIGQGNQPQHF.

V gene TRBV5-1 combines with J gene TRBJ2-7; TRBD1 matches 10 bases. Germline V lookup: CDR1 SGHRS, CDR2 YFSETQ. V was pared by 3 bases and J by 5 bases, with 5 bases of the junction left unmatched. This CDR3 is built from 14 residues. The CDR3 sequence is CASSYGTGADEQYF. CDR3 coding DNA: TGCGCCAGCAGCTATGGGACAGGGGCTGACGAGCAGTACTTC.

The chain recombines TRBV6-1 with TRBJ2-5, with 13 positions matching TRBD2. The ends lost 4 bases at V and 5 bases at J; junction bases unmatched: 7. CDR3 length: 16 residues. Germline CDR1 and CDR2: MNHNS and SASEGT. The CDR3 spells CASSVGGLAGAETQYF. The CDR3 DNA reads as TGTGCCAGCAGTGTGGGCGGACTAGCGGGGGCGGAGACCCAGTACTTC.

This clonotype was detected a few times. The CDR3 protein is CASSLPGTSGYNEQFF. CDR3 nucleotide sequence: TGTGCCAGCAGTTTACCCGGGACTAGCGGCTACAATGAGCAGTTCTTC. This rearrangement joins TRBV28 to TRBJ2-1; 11 bases match TRBD2. CDR3 length: 16 residues. Germline trimming cut 2 bases from V and 3 bases from J; bases unmatched to any gene: 3. Germline CDR1 and CDR2: MDHEN and SYDVKM.